The table lists the clone carrying this TCR beta chain with a count of one. CDR3 length: 14 residues. Germline CDR1 and CDR2: SGDLS and YYNGEE. The V gene lost 2 bases and the J gene lost 1 base, with 8 bases spanning the gap. The sample comes from a study of blood T cell repertoires in COVID-19. Generated by immunoSEQ multiplex PCR, the TCRdb table keeps only in-frame clones and is missing some. The table has roughly 290,000 clones, about 83% seen once. This chain links TRBV9 with TRBJ2-3; D is unresolved. What was sequenced was PBMCs or T cells enriched from blood (not recorded which). The receptor's source is a woman aged 40 to 55 who had recovered from COVID-19. For the CDR3, the DNA is TGTGCCAGCAGCGTTAACCAGGGCACAGATACGCAGTATTTT. Translating it yields CASSVNQGTDTQYF.